This paragraph covers one T cell receptor (beta chain) sequence. What it recognizes is unknown. This sample was taken from a study of PD-L1 blockade in urothelial cancer. Background on the study: Atezolizumab was started by patients in the mid-2010s at 1,200 mg intravenously every 3 weeks. General study findings and limits: In blood at 3 weeks, tumor-associated clones expanded more among patients with durable benefit.

Time point of the sample: pretreatment peripheral blood. Synthetic TCR analog templates were spiked into all PCRs individually. The table came from immunoSEQ multiplex PCR; TCRdb's copy has only in-frame clones and leaves some out. The data contain about 56,000 clones, 85% of them seen just once; the ten biggest clones take up around 14%. The germline V gene encodes CDR1 SGHRS and CDR2 YFSETQ. The CDR3 runs 15 residues. Trimming left V 4 bases short and J 6 bases short, with 17 bases between. V and J are TRBV5-1 and TRBJ2-1; possible D gene TRBD2, 5 bases. The TCR sequence derives from a man between 65 and 80 years old with urothelial cancer. The sample here was PBMCs, taken around atezolizumab (anti-PD-L1) treatment. The CDR3 spells CASSPSFSDGNEQFF. CDR3 DNA sequence: TGCGCCAGCAGCCCGTCGTTTAGCGACGGCAATGAGCAGTTCTTC.